The sequence of this TCR beta chain was determined in a study of T cell repertoires in cytomegalovirus infection. This clonotype showed up many times. Its specificity is not known. TCRdb analysed the reads with MiXCR anew, one entry per CDR3 protein. Among 100,000 to 150,000 distinct CDR3 sequences listed, 32% were seen once. The TCR sequence derives from a human donor in good health (CMV status not recorded). Some clones in this sample may be carry-over from other donors' samples. The specimen was CD8+ T cells from cultured PBMCs, collected from culture after CMV antigen stimulation.

The CDR3: CASSEVGYEAFF. CDR3 nucleotides: TGTGCCAGCAGTGAAGTAGGTTATGAAGCTTTCTTT. The chain is built from TRBV6-1 and TRBJ1-1; D unresolved. V shed 1 base and J shed 7 bases, with 7 bases lying between them. The CDR3 has 12 residues. Looked up from germline, CDR1 is MNHNS and CDR2 is SASEGT.